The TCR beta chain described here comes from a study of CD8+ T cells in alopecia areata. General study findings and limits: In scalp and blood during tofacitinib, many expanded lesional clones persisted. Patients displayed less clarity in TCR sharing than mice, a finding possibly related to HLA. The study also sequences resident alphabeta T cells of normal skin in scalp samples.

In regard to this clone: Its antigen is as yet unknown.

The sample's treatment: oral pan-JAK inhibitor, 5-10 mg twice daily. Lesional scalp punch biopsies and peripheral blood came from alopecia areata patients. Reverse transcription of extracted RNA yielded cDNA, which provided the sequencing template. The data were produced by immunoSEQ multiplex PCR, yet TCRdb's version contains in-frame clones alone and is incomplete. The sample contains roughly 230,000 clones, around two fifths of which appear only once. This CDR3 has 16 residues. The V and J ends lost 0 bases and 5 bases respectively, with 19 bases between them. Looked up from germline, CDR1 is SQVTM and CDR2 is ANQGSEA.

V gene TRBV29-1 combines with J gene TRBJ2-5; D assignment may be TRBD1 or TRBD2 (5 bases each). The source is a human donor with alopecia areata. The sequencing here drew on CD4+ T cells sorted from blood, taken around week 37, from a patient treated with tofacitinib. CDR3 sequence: CSVEETGTYQGETQYF. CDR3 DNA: TGCAGCGTTGAAGAAACCGGGACCTACCAAGGGGAGACCCAGTACTTC.